The rows below give T cell receptor beta chains drawn from one sample of a study of T-cell memory formation after mild COVID-19. TCRdb re-derived calls from the 5' RACE reads in MiXCR, one entry per CDR3 protein. The table shows about 300,000 distinct CDR3 sequences, with approximately 19% occurring only once. What was sequenced was PBMCs or a T cell subset sorted from them (not recorded which). The source is a man younger than 35 who had mild COVID-19 (a few samples of this study predate the infection). Cell type and time point are not known. CDR3s include the opening cysteine and the closing phenylalanine or tryptophan. The order of the fields is CDR3 DNA, CDR3 protein, V gene, J gene, clone size, D gene. D genes are given only for firm matches. Size is stated for part of the rows, as once, few or many counts, or as a class when the clone is expanded.

cdr3_nt: TGTGCCTGGACACGGGGGCTCACTGAAGCTTTCTTT; cdr3_aa: CAWTRGLTEAFF; v_call: TRBV30; j_call: TRBJ1-1; clone_size: few; d_call: -
cdr3_nt: TGTGCCACCAGTGATGGACTCAGAGGCAGTGAGCAGTTCTTC; cdr3_aa: CATSDGLRGSEQFF; v_call: TRBV24-1; j_call: TRBJ2-1; clone_size: few; d_call: -
cdr3_nt: TGTGCCAGCACCCCAGGGGGTGGCTACACCTTC; cdr3_aa: CASTPGGGYTF; v_call: TRBV11-2; j_call: TRBJ1-2; clone_size: -; d_call: TRBD1
cdr3_nt: TGTGCCAGCAGAAGACAGGTATCTGGCTACACCTTC; cdr3_aa: CASRRQVSGYTF; v_call: TRBV2; j_call: TRBJ1-2; clone_size: -; d_call: -
cdr3_nt: TGTGCCAGCAGCTTCCAGCGGGGCAATGAGCAGTTCTTC; cdr3_aa: CASSFQRGNEQFF; v_call: TRBV13; j_call: TRBJ2-1; clone_size: -; d_call: TRBD2
cdr3_nt: TGTGCCACCAGTGTGGTTGGCTCTGGAAACACCATATATTTT; cdr3_aa: CATSVVGSGNTIYF; v_call: TRBV24-1; j_call: TRBJ1-3; clone_size: -; d_call: -
cdr3_nt: TGTGCCACTCGAGGGACAGGGTTACGTGGCTACACCTTC; cdr3_aa: CATRGTGLRGYTF; v_call: TRBV6-2/TRBV6-3; j_call: TRBJ1-2; clone_size: -; d_call: TRBD1
cdr3_nt: TGTGCCAGCGGATGGACAGGGATAAATCAGCCCCAGCATTTT; cdr3_aa: CASGWTGINQPQHF; v_call: TRBV2; j_call: TRBJ1-5; clone_size: -; d_call: TRBD1
cdr3_nt: TGTGCCAGCAGCCAGGTACCGGGCCACGGCGAGCAGTACTTC; cdr3_aa: CASSQVPGHGEQYF; v_call: TRBV3-1; j_call: TRBJ2-7; clone_size: -; d_call: -
cdr3_nt: TGCAGTAGCCCTGGTCGGGGGTTAGAGACCCAGTACTTC; cdr3_aa: CSSPGRGLETQYF; v_call: TRBV20-1; j_call: TRBJ2-5; clone_size: -; d_call: -
cdr3_nt: TGTGCCAGCCACACTCGGGGCGGCGGAGTAGAGGCTTTCTTT; cdr3_aa: CASHTRGGGVEAFF; v_call: TRBV6-5; j_call: TRBJ1-1; clone_size: -; d_call: -
cdr3_nt: TGTGCCATCAGTCAAACAGGGGACACTGAAGCTTTCTTT; cdr3_aa: CAISQTGDTEAFF; v_call: TRBV10-3; j_call: TRBJ1-1; clone_size: -; d_call: TRBD1
cdr3_nt: TGTGCCAGCAGCTTTGACAACTACAATGAGCAGTTCTTC; cdr3_aa: CASSFDNYNEQFF; v_call: TRBV5-6; j_call: TRBJ2-1; clone_size: few; d_call: -